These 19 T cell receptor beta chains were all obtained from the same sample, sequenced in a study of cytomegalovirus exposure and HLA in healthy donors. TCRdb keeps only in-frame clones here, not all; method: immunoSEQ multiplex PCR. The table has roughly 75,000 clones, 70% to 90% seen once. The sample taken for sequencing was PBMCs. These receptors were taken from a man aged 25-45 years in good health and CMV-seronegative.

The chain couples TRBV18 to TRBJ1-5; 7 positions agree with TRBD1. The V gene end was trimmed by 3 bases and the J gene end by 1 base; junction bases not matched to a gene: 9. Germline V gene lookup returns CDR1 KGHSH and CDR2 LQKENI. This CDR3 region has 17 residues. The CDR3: CASSPRTGGGSNQPQHF. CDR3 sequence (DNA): TGTGCCAGCTCACCGAGGACAGGCGGGGGGAGCAATCAGCCCCAGCATTTT.

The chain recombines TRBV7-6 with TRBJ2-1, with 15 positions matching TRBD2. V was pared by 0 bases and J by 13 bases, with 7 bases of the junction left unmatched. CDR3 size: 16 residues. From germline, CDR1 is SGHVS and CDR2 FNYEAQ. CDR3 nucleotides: TGTGCCAGCAGCTTAGCGGGACTAGCGGGAGGTCGAGAACAGTTCTTC. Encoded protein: CASSLAGLAGGREQFF.

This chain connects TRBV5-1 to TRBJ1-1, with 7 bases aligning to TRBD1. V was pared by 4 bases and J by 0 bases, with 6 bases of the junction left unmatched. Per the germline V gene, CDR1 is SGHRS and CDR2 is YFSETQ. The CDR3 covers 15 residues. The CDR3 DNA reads TGCGCCAGCAGCGTTAGCACAGGGGTGAACACTGAAGCTTTCTTT. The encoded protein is CASSVSTGVNTEAFF.

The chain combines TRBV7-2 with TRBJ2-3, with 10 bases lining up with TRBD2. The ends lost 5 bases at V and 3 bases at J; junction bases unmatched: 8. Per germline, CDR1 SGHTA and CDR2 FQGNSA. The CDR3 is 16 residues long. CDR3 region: CASSLQAGGLTDTQYF. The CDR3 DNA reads TGTGCCAGCAGCCTCCAAGCGGGAGGGCTGACAGATACGCAGTATTTT.

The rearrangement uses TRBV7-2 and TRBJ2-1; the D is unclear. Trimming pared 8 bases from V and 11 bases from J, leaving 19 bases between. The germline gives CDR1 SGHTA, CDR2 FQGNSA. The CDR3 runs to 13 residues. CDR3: CASSPSLDKQQFF. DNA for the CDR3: TGTGCCAGCTCGCCATCACTTGACAAGCAGCAGTTCTTC.

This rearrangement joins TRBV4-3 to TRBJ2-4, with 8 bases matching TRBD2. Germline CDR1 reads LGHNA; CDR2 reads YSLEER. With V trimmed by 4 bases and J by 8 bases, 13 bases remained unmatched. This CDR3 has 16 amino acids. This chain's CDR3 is CASSPDGAGGYYIQYF. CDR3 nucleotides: TGCGCCAGCAGCCCGGACGGCGCGGGAGGTTATTACATTCAGTACTTC.

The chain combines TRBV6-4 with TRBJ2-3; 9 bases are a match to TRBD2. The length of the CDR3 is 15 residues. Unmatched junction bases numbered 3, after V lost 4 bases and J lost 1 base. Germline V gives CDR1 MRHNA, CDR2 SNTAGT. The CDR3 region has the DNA TGTGCCAGCAGTGTTCAGCGGGGGGGCACAGATACGCAGTATTTT. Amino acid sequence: CASSVQRGGTDTQYF.

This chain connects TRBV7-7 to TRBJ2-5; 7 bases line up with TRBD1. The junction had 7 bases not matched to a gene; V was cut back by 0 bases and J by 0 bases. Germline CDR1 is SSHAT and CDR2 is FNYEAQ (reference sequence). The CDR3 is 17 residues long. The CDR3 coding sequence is TGTGCCAGCAGCTTAGCGGCCGGGACAGCGAACCAAGAGACCCAGTACTTC. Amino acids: CASSLAAGTANQETQYF.

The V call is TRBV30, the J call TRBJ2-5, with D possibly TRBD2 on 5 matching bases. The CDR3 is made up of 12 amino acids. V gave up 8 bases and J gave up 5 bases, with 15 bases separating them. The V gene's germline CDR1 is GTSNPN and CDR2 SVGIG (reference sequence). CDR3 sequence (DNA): TGTGCCGGTGGACTCCCGGGGGAGACCCAGTACTTC. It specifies CAGGLPGETQYF.

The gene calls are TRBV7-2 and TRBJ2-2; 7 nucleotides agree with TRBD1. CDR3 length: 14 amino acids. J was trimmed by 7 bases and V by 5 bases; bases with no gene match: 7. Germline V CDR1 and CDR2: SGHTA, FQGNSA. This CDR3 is CASSNRGQVGELFF. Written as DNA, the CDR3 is TGTGCCAGCAGCAATAGGGGGCAAGTCGGGGAGCTGTTTTTT.

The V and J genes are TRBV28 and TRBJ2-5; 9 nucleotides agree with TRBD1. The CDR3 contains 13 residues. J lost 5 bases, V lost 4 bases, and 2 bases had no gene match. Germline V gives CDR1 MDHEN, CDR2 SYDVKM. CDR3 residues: CASSSGQGETQYF. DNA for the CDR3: TGTGCCAGCAGTTCCGGACAGGGGGAGACCCAGTACTTC. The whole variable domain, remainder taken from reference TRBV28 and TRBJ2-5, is DVKVTQSSRYLVKRTGEKVFLECVQDMDHENMFWYRQDPGLGLRLIYFSYDVKMKEKGDIPEGYSVSREKKERFSLILESASTNQTSMYLCASSSGQGETQYFGPGTRLLVL.

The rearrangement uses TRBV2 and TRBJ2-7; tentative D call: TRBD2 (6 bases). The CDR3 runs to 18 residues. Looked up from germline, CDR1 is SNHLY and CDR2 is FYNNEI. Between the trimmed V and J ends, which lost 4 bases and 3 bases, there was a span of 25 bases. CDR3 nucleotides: TGTGCCAGCAGTGTGGAGGTGGAGGGGAACCGTCCGGGCTACGAGCAGTACTTC. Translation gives CASSVEVEGNRPGYEQYF.

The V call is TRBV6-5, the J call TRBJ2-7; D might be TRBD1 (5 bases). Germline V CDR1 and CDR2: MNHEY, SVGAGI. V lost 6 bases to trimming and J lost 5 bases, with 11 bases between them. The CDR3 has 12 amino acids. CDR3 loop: CASRPGLDEQYV. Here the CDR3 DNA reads TGTGCCAGCAGGCCAGGGCTCGACGAGCAGTACGTC.

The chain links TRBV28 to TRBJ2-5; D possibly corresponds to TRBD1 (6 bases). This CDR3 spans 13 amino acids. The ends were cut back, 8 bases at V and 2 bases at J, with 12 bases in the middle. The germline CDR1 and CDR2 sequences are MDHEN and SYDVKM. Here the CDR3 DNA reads TGTGCCAGCGGATCAGGGGATCAAGAGACCCAGTACTTC. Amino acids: CASGSGDQETQYF.

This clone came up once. The chain's CDR3 is CASSQEPVTSGPSYNEQFF. The CDR3, as DNA: TGCGCCAGCAGCCAAGAGCCGGTGACTAGCGGGCCTTCCTACAATGAGCAGTTCTTC. This chain links TRBV4-1 with TRBJ2-1; 10 bases align to TRBD2. CDR3 size: 19 residues. Germline trimming cut 0 bases from V and 1 base from J; bases unmatched to any gene: 9. The germline V gene has CDR1 MGHRA and CDR2 YSYEKL.

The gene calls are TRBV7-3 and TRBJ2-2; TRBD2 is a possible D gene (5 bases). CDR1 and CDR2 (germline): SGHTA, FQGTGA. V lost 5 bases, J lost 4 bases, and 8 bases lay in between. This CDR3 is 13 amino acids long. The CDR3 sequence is CASSPRGTGELFF. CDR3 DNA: TGTGCCAGCAGCCCCCGGGGCACCGGGGAGCTGTTTTTT.

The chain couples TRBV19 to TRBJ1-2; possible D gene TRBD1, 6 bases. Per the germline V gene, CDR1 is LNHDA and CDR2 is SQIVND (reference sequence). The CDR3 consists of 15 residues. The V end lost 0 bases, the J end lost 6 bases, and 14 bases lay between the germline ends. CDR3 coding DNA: TGTGCCAGTAGTATAGATCCCGGACAGAGAAATGGCTACACCTTC. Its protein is CASSIDPGQRNGYTF. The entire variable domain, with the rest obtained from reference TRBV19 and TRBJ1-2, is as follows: DGGITQSPKYLFRKEGQNVTLSCEQNLNHDAMYWYRQDPGQGLRLIYYSQIVNDFQKGDIAEGYSVSREKKESFPLTVTSAQKNPTAFYLCASSIDPGQRNGYTFGSGTRLTVV.

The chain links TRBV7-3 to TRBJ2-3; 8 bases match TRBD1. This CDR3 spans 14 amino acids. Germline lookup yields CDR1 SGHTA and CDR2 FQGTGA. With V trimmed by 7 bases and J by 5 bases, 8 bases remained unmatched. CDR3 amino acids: CASKQTGAQDTQYF. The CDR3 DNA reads TGTGCCAGCAAGCAGACAGGGGCCCAAGATACGCAGTATTTT.

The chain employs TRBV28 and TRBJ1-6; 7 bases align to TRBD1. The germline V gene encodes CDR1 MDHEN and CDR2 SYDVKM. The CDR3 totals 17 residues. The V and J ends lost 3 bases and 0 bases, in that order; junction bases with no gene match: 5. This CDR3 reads CASSFWDSSSYNSPLHF. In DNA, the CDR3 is TGTGCCAGCAGTTTCTGGGACAGCAGCTCCTATAATTCACCCCTCCACTTT.